The 20 T cell receptor beta chains given below trace back to one sample, sequenced in a study of CD8 T cells in Susac syndrome. An input of roughly 0.5 to 1 ug of RNA was subjected to reverse transcription using random hexamers. MiXCR, run by TCRdb on the immunoSEQ multiplex PCR reads, gives a single entry per CDR3 protein. The sample has 100,000 to 150,000 distinct CDR3 sequences; approximately 93% are singletons. The sequencing sample was made of CD8+ T cells from PBMCs. The receptors were sampled from a human donor with multiple sclerosis.

The V gene is TRBV6-5, the J gene TRBJ2-5; 7 bases map to TRBD2. This CDR3 is built from 15 residues. CDR1 is MNHEY and CDR2 is SVGAGI in the germline V gene. The J segment lost 9 bases and the V segment lost 5 bases, leaving 15 bases of the junction unmatched. For the CDR3, the DNA is TGTGCCAGCAGTACCTCACCGGGAGGACAAGGGGCCCAGTACTTC. It yields the protein CASSTSPGGQGAQYF.

The chain carries TRBV4-1 and TRBJ2-3; a weak D match, TRBD1 (5 bases). Germline CDR1 is MGHRA and CDR2 is YSYEKL. This CDR3 contains 14 residues. Trimming removed 5 bases at V and 4 bases at J, with 13 bases between. Written as DNA, the CDR3 is TGCGCCAGCAGCGGCATCCTGGGGCCAGATACGCAGTATTTT. Translated: CASSGILGPDTQYF.

The chain is built from TRBV7-2 and TRBJ2-7; D remains unclear. V lost 2 bases, J lost 3 bases, and 8 bases lay in between. This CDR3 is built from 13 residues. Germline-derived CDR1 and CDR2 are SGHTA and FQGNSA. CDR3 sequence reads: CASSLYRDYEQYV. CDR3 DNA: TGTGCCAGCAGCTTATATCGAGACTACGAGCAGTACGTC.

The chain carries TRBV20-1 and TRBJ2-5; TRBD2 matches at 10 bases. The CDR3 is made up of 16 amino acids. Germline values: CDR1 DFQATT, CDR2 SNEGSKA (reference sequence). V gave up 0 bases and J gave up 4 bases; unmatched junction bases: 8. The CDR3 loop is CSARDPIAGGPETQYF. The CDR3 DNA sequence: TGCAGTGCTAGAGATCCGATAGCGGGAGGCCCAGAGACCCAGTACTTC.

The V call is TRBV7-9, the J call TRBJ2-2; D gene uncertain. V lost 3 bases and J 5 bases, leaving 4 bases between the germline ends. Germline V gene lookup returns CDR1 SEHNR and CDR2 FQNEAQ (reference sequence). This CDR3 comprises 12 residues. The CDR3 reads CASSFFTGELFF. As DNA, the CDR3 is TGTGCCAGCAGCTTTTTTACCGGGGAGCTGTTTTTT.

J is TRBJ2-7 and V is TRBV10-3; D is undetermined. Germline assignment: CDR1 ENHRY and CDR2 SYGVKD. The CDR3 is 11 residues long. Trimming removed 3 bases from V and 10 bases from J, with 10 bases in between. This CDR3 is CAISDGLLQYV. The DNA of the CDR3 is TGTGCCATCAGTGACGGGCTCCTACAGTACGTC.

The rearrangement joins TRBV9 to TRBJ2-4; tentative D call: TRBD1 (7 bases). V was shortened by 4 bases and J by 1 base, with 18 bases between the two germline ends. The CDR3 sequence is 17 residues long. CDR1 SGDLS and CDR2 YYNGEE come from the germline V gene. The CDR3, as DNA: TGTGCCAGCAGCCCCTTCAGGGGGGCTGAGGCCAAAAACATTCAGTACTTC. Amino acids: CASSPFRGAEAKNIQYF.

The CDR3 loop is CASSQGGARKNTEAFF. The DNA of the CDR3 is TGCGCCAGCAGCCAGGGTGGGGCAAGAAAGAACACTGAAGCTTTCTTT. The rearrangement links TRBV5-1 to TRBJ1-1, with D perhaps matching TRBD1 (5 bases). The CDR3 has 16 residues. Trimming removed 4 bases from V and 1 base from J, with 17 bases in between. CDR1 SGHRS and CDR2 YFSETQ come from the germline V gene.

J is TRBJ1-2 and V is TRBV20-1, with D tentatively TRBD1 (5 bases). V was trimmed by 5 bases and J by 4 bases, leaving 14 bases between them. Germline V lookup: CDR1 DFQATT, CDR2 SNEGSKA (reference sequence). The CDR3 length is 13 residues. The CDR3 nucleotides are TGCAGTGCTCCCACGGGACTGGGCTATGGCTACACCTTC. Translated, it gives CSAPTGLGYGYTF.

V and J are TRBV10-3 and TRBJ2-1, with D perhaps TRBD1 (6 bases). This CDR3 contains 14 residues. CDR1 ENHRY and CDR2 SYGVKD come from the germline V gene. V shed 1 base and J shed 7 bases, with 11 bases lying between them. The CDR3 nucleotides are TGTGCCATCAGTGAGTGGTACAGGGTGAATGAGCAGTTCTTC. Translated, it gives CAISEWYRVNEQFF.

The chain carries TRBV5-1 and TRBJ2-1; TRBD1 matches 8 bases. V shed 7 bases and J 0 bases; nucleotides not matched to a gene: 18. The germline CDR1 and CDR2 sequences are SGHRS and YFSETQ. The CDR3 consists of 19 residues. As DNA, the CDR3 is TGCGCCAGCTCCAGGCCCAAGGGACAGGAGGAGAGCTCCTACAATGAGCAGTTCTTC. Its translation is CASSRPKGQEESSYNEQFF. The entire variable domain, with the rest obtained from reference TRBV5-1 and TRBJ2-1, is as follows: KAGVTQTPRYLIKTRGQQVTLSCSPISGHRSVSWYQQTPGQGLQFLFEYFSETQRNKGNFPGRFSGRQFSNSRSEMNVSTLELGDSALYLCASSRPKGQEESSYNEQFFGPGTRLTVL.

The CDR3 DNA reads TGCGCCAGCAGCCAAGTTATAGTAGCCTCCTACAATGAGCAGTTCTTC. Residues: CASSQVIVASYNEQFF. This chain connects TRBV4-1 to TRBJ2-1, with D unclear. Germline CDR1 reads MGHRA; CDR2 reads YSYEKL. V was clipped by 1 base and J by 0 bases, with 10 bases between them. The CDR3 is made up of 16 amino acids.

The chain recombines TRBV12-3 or TRBV12-4 with TRBJ1-5; 10 nucleotides agree with TRBD1. The CDR3 length is 15 residues. The junction had 5 bases not matched to a gene; V was cut back by 3 bases and J by 6 bases. The CDR3 DNA reads TGTGCCAGCAGTTTCCGGGACAGGGGTCGTCAGCCCCAGCATTTT. Translated, it gives CASSFRDRGRQPQHF.

This chain joins TRBV25-1 and TRBJ2-3, with D perhaps TRBD1 (5 bases). Between the trimmed V and J ends, which lost 3 bases and 1 base, there was a span of 11 bases. CDR1 MGHDK and CDR2 SYGVNS come from the germline V gene. This CDR3 has 15 amino acids. The CDR3 protein is CASSDTGRRTDTQYF. The DNA for the CDR3 is TGTGCCAGCAGTGACACAGGAAGACGCACAGATACGCAGTATTTT.

The genes are TRBV12-3 or TRBV12-4 and TRBJ2-2; TRBD2 matches at 10 bases. The trim removed 5 bases at V and 7 bases at J, leaving 7 bases unmatched. This CDR3 is built from 15 residues. The CDR3 sequence is CASSHQRGGHGELFF. DNA for the CDR3: TGTGCCAGCAGTCACCAGCGGGGGGGCCACGGGGAGCTGTTTTTT.

The V call is TRBV7-2, the J call TRBJ2-5; possible D gene TRBD2, 6 bases. V gave up 0 bases and J gave up 0 bases, with 11 bases separating them. CDR1 is SGHTA, CDR2 FQGNSA, per germline. The CDR3 covers 16 residues. The chain's CDR3 is CASSLAGLEYQETQYF. The CDR3 region has the DNA TGTGCCAGCAGCTTAGCGGGACTGGAGTACCAAGAGACCCAGTACTTC.

The V gene is TRBV20-1, the J gene TRBJ1-6; tentatively, D is TRBD1 (6 bases). V was shortened by 6 bases and J by 2 bases, with 17 bases between the two germline ends. This CDR3 has 16 amino acids. The germline V gene encodes CDR1 DFQATT and CDR2 SNEGSKA (reference sequence). CDR3 sequence: CSARPRGRAYNSPLHF. The CDR3 DNA follows: TGCAGTGCCAGGCCCAGGGGAAGGGCCTATAATTCACCCCTCCACTTT.

The chain couples TRBV7-9 to TRBJ2-3; perhaps TRBD1 as D (5 bases). With 1 base removed from V and 1 base from J, the gap between germline ends came to 12 bases. CDR1 and CDR2 (germline): SEHNR, FQNEAQ (reference sequence). This CDR3 comprises 16 residues. CDR3 region: CASSLGRAPGTDTQYF. The CDR3 DNA reads as TGTGCCAGCAGCTTAGGCAGGGCGCCGGGCACAGATACGCAGTATTTT.

In this sample, this clonotype turned up once. V and J are TRBV6-5 and TRBJ2-7; 9 bases fit TRBD1. V lost 0 bases and J lost 3; bases outside the gene matches: 3. From germline, CDR1 is MNHEY and CDR2 SVGAGI. The CDR3 runs to 15 residues. CDR3 DNA sequence: TGTGCCAGCAGTTACTCATGGACAGGGGTCTACGAGCAGTACTTC. As protein: CASSYSWTGVYEQYF.

This clonotype occurred once. V is TRBV29-1 and J is TRBJ2-3; possible D gene TRBD1, 5 bases. This CDR3 is built from 14 residues. Trimming left V 7 bases short and J 7 bases short, with 21 bases between. CDR1 is SQVTM, CDR2 ANQGSEA, per germline. The CDR3 DNA reads TGCAGCGCCCTGTCTGGCAGGGTGGGGAATACGCAGTATTTT. It specifies CSALSGRVGNTQYF.